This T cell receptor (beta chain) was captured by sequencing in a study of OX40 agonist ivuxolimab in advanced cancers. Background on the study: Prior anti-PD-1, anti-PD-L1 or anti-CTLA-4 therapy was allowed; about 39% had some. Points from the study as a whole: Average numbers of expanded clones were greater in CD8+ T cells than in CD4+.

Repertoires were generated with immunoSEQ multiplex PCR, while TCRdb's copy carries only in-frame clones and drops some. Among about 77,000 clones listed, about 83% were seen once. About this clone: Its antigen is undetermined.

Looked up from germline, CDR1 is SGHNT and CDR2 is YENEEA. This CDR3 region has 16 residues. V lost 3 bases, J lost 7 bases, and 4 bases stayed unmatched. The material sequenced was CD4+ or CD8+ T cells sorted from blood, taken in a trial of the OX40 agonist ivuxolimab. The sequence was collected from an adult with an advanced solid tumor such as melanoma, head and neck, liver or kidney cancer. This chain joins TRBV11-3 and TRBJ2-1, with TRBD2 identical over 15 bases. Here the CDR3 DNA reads TGTGCCAGCAGCTTGGGGACTAGCGGGAGGACGAATGAGCAGTTCTTC. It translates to CASSLGTSGRTNEQFF.